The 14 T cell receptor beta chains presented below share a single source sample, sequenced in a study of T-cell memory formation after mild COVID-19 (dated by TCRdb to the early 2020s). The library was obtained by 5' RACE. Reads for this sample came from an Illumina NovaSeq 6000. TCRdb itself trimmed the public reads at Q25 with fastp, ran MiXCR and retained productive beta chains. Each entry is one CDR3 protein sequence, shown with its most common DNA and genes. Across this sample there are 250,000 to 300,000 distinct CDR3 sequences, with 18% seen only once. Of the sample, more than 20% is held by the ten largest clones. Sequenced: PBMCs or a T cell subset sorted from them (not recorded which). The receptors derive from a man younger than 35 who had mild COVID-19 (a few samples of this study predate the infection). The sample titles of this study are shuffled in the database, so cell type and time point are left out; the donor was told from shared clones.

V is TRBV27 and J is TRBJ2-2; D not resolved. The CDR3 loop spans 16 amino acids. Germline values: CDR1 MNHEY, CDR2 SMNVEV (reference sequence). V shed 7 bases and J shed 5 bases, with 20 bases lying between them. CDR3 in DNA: TGTGCCAGCACCGACCCTTCCACGCTAACGACCGGGGAGCTGTTTTTT. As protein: CASTDPSTLTTGELFF.

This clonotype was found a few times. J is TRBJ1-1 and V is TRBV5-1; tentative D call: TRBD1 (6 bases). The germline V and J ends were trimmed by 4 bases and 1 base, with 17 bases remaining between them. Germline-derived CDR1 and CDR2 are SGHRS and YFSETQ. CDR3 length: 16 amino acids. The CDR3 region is CASSLTPGTTNTEAFF. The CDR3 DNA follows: TGCGCCAGCAGCCTAACACCCGGGACAACGAACACTGAAGCTTTCTTT.

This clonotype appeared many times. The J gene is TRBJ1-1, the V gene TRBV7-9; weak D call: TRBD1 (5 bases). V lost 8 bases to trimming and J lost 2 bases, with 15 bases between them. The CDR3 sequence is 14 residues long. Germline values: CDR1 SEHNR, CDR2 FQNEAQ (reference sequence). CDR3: CASGWGFVNTEAFF. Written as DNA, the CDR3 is TGTGCCAGCGGTTGGGGGTTCGTCAACACTGAAGCTTTCTTT.

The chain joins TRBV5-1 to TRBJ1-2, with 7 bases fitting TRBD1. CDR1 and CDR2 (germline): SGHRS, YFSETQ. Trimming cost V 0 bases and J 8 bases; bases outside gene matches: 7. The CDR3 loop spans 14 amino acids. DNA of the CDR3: TGCGCCAGCAGCTTGGAACAGGGGTTGCGGGGCTACACCTTC. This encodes CASSLEQGLRGYTF. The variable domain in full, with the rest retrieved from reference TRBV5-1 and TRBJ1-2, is KAGVTQTPRYLIKTRGQQVTLSCSPISGHRSVSWYQQTPGQGLQFLFEYFSETQRNKGNFPGRFSGRQFSNSRSEMNVSTLELGDSALYLCASSLEQGLRGYTFGSGTRLTVV.

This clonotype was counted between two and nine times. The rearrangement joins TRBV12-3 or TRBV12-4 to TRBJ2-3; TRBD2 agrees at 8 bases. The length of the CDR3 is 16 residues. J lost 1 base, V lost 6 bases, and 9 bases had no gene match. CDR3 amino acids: CASSWSSGGGTDTQYF. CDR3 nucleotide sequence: TGTGCCAGCAGCTGGTCAAGCGGGGGTGGCACAGATACGCAGTATTTT.

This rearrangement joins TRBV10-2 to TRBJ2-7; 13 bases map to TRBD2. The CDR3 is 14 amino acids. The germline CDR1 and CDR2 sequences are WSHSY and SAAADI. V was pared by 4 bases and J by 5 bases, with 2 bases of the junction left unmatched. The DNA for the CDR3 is TGCGCCAGCAGTGGACTAGCGGGGGGCCACGAGCAGTACGTC. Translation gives CASSGLAGGHEQYV.

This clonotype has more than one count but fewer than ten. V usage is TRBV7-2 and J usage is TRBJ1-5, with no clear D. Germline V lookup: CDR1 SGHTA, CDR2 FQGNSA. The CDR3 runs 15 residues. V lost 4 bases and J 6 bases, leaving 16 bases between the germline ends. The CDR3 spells CASSSGVGFGQPQHF. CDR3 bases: TGTGCCAGCAGCTCCGGCGTAGGGTTCGGTCAGCCCCAGCATTTT. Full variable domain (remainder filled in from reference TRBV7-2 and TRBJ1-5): GAGVSQSPSNKVTEKGKDVELRCDPISGHTALYWYRQSLGQGLEFLIYFQGNSAPDKSGLPSDRFSAERTGGSVSTLTIQRTQQEDSAVYLCASSSGVGFGQPQHFGDGTRLSIL.

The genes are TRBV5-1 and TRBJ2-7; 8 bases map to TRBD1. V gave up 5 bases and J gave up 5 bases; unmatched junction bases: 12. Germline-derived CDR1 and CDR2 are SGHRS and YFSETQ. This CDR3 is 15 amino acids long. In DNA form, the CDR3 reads TGCGCCAGCAGTTTACGACAGGGGAAAGAGAACGAGCAGTACGTC. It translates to CASSLRQGKENEQYV.

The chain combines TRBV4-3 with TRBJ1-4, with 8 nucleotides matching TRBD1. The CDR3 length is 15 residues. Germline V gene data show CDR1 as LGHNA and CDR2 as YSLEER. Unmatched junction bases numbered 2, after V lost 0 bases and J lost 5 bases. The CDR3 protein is CASSQDRTGNEKLFF. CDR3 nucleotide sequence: TGCGCCAGCAGCCAAGATCGGACAGGGAATGAAAAACTGTTTTTT.

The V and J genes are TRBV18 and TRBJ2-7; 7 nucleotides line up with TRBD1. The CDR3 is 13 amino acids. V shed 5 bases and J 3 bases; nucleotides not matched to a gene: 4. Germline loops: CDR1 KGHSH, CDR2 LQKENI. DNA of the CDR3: TGTGCCAGCTCAAAGGGACAGAGCTACGAGCAGTACGTC. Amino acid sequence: CASSKGQSYEQYV.

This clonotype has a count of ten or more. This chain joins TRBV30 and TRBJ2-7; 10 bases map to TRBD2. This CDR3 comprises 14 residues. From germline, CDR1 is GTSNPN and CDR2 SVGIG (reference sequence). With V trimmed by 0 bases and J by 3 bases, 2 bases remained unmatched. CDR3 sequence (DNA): TGTGCCTGGAGTGTTCTAGCGGGGGTCTACGAGCAGTACTTC. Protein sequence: CAWSVLAGVYEQYF.

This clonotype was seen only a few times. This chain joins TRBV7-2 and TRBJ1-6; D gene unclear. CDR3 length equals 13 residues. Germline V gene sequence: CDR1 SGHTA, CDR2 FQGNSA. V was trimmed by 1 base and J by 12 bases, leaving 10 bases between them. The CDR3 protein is CASSLGITGPLHF. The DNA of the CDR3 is TGTGCCAGCAGCTTAGGCATAACGGGACCCCTCCACTTT.

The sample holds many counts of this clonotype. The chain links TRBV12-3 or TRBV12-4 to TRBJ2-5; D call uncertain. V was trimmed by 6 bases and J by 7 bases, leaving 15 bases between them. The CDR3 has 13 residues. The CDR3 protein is CASSPSGRGTQYF. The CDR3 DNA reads TGTGCCAGCAGCCCTTCGGGCCGAGGGACCCAGTACTTC.

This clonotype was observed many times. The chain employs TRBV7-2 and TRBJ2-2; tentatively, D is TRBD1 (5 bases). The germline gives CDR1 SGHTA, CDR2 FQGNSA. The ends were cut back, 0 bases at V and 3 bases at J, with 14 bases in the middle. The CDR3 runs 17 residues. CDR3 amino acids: CASSLALGVWYTGELFF. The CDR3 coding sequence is TGTGCCAGCAGCTTAGCTTTAGGGGTGTGGTACACCGGGGAGCTGTTTTTT.